These 24 T cell receptor beta chains were all obtained from the same sample, sequenced in a study of Ad26.COV2.S vaccination and SARS-CoV-2 variants. Noted treatment: some 19 received Ad26.COV2.S at low or high dose, single or two shots; about 5 received placebo; per-sample allocation not given. The samples date from day 63 after the first vaccine or placebo injection. Repertoires were generated with immunoSEQ multiplex PCR, while TCRdb's copy carries only in-frame clones and drops some. The sample lists over 450,000 clones, about 88% occurring once. The sequencing here drew on peripheral blood, taken in a trial of Ad26.COV2.S vaccine versus placebo. Every receptor here comes from a person between 18 and 59 years old who received the Ad26.COV2.S COVID-19 vaccine or a placebo.

The V call is TRBV29-1, the J call TRBJ2-7; tentative D call: TRBD2 (6 bases). Germline lookup yields CDR1 SQVTM and CDR2 ANQGSEA. CDR3 length equals 15 residues. The V end lost 2 bases, the J end lost 6 bases, and 20 bases lay between the germline ends. The CDR3 sequence: CSVELGTQNSGEQYF. DNA for the CDR3: TGCAGCGTTGAATTGGGGACTCAAAACAGCGGCGAGCAGTACTTC.

The chain has TRBV3-1 (or the pseudogene TRBV3-2) and TRBJ2-5; 8 nucleotides align to TRBD2. The V and J ends lost 4 bases and 4 bases, in that order; junction bases with no gene match: 5. The CDR3 runs 14 residues. Germline CDR1 LGHDT, CDR2 YNNKEL (reference sequence). The DNA of the CDR3 is TGTGCCAGCAGCCTGCGCCTAGCGGGAGAGACCCAGTACTTC. Translating gives CASSLRLAGETQYF.

The chain is built from TRBV15 and TRBJ2-5, with 13 bases that match TRBD2. V was clipped by 6 bases and J by 3 bases; unmatched bases: 16. The CDR3 is 19 amino acids. In germline, CDR1 is LNHNV, CDR2 YYDKDF (reference sequence). CDR3: CATRYGTSGTPISEETQYF. The CDR3 bases are TGTGCCACCAGATACGGGACTAGCGGGACTCCCATCTCGGAAGAGACCCAGTACTTC.

This chain uses TRBV6-5 with TRBJ2-7; D might be TRBD2 (6 bases). V gave up 2 bases and J gave up 2 bases, with 16 bases separating them. CDR3 length: 16 amino acids. Looked up from germline, CDR1 is MNHEY and CDR2 is SVGAGI. The CDR3 is CASSYRPWGGAYEQYF. The CDR3 coding sequence is TGTGCCAGCAGTTACCGCCCCTGGGGAGGCGCCTACGAGCAGTACTTC.

This clone was picked up a small number of times. This rearrangement joins TRBV5-5 to TRBJ1-1; TRBD1 matches at 7 bases. The germline V gene has CDR1 SGHKS and CDR2 YYEKEE (reference sequence). J gave up 1 base and V 4 bases, and 4 bases lay outside the gene matches. The CDR3 runs to 14 residues. The DNA of the CDR3 is TGTGCCAGCAGCCTGGACAGGAGGAACACTGAAGCTTTCTTT. Amino acid sequence: CASSLDRRNTEAFF.

This chain joins TRBV5-1 and TRBJ1-4; D gene unclear. Germline assignment: CDR1 SGHRS and CDR2 YFSETQ. Trimming shortened V by 4 bases and J by 0 bases, and 4 bases separated the two germline ends. This CDR3 has 13 amino acids. This CDR3 is CASSPTTNEKLFF. The CDR3 coding sequence is TGCGCCAGCAGCCCCACAACTAATGAAAAACTGTTTTTT.

The chain recombines TRBV7-2 with TRBJ1-5; D is uncertain. CDR1 is SGHTA, CDR2 FQGNSA, per germline. The V gene lost 5 bases and the J gene lost 1 base, with 12 bases spanning the gap. The CDR3 spans 15 residues. For the CDR3, the DNA is TGTGCCAGCAGCCCACGGGTGGGGAGCAATCAGCCCCAGCATTTT. Its translation: CASSPRVGSNQPQHF.

For this clone: The same CDR3 can be traced to other DNA sequences in this sample. This chain uses TRBV7-3 with TRBJ2-2, with D possibly TRBD1 on 5 matching bases. The germline V gene encodes CDR1 SGHTA and CDR2 FQGTGA. V was clipped by 5 bases and J by 4 bases, with 8 bases between them. This CDR3 has 13 amino acids. CDR3 residues: CASSLQGTGELFF. The CDR3 DNA follows: TGTGCCAGCAGCCTTCAGGGCACCGGGGAGCTGTTTTTT.

The chain couples TRBV27 to TRBJ1-1, with 9 bases fitting TRBD1. This CDR3 spans 14 amino acids. In germline, CDR1 is MNHEY, CDR2 SMNVEV (reference sequence). J lost 1 base, V lost 5 bases, and 2 bases had no gene match. The CDR3 coding sequence is TGTGCCAGCAGTAGGGGACAGGGGAACACTGAAGCTTTCTTT. This translates into CASSRGQGNTEAFF.

This sequence joins TRBV6-2 or TRBV6-3 and TRBJ2-5; TRBD2 matches at 11 bases. The V gene end was trimmed by 2 bases and the J gene end by 4 bases; junction bases not matched to a gene: 6. The CDR3 sequence is 16 residues long. CDR1 is MNHEY, CDR2 SVGEGT, per germline. The CDR3 loop is CASSYRRLAGGETQYF. The CDR3 bases are TGTGCCAGCAGTTACCGCAGGCTAGCGGGGGGAGAGACCCAGTACTTC.

The chain has TRBV6-5 and TRBJ1-1, with a weak D call TRBD1 (5 bases). Germline CDR1 and CDR2: MNHEY and SVGAGI. The CDR3 length is 12 residues. V lost 5 bases to trimming and J lost 5 bases, with 9 bases between them. CDR3 coding DNA: TGTGCCAGCAGTCAGGGTCGAACTGAAGCTTTCTTT. Amino acids: CASSQGRTEAFF.

This chain links TRBV27 with TRBJ1-1, with D hard to call. This CDR3 spans 14 amino acids. CDR1 is MNHEY, CDR2 SMNVEV, per germline (reference sequence). V lost 9 bases and J lost 1, with 15 bases in between. The CDR3 is CARRLYSRNTEAFF. In DNA form, the CDR3 reads TGTGCCAGAAGATTATACAGTAGGAACACTGAAGCTTTCTTT.

The chain recombines TRBV6-5 with TRBJ1-1; tentatively, D is TRBD1 (6 bases). The CDR3 loop spans 13 amino acids. Germline values: CDR1 MNHEY, CDR2 SVGAGI. V dropped 7 bases and J dropped 5 bases, with 14 bases sitting between them. DNA for the CDR3: TGTGCCAGCATCACCCGGAGGGGGACTGAAGCTTTCTTT. Translated: CASITRRGTEAFF.

In this sample, this clone turned up once. This chain connects TRBV7-2 to TRBJ1-4; D remains unclear. This CDR3 contains 15 residues. The V end lost 4 bases, the J end lost 0 bases, and 9 bases lay between the germline ends. Per germline, CDR1 SGHTA and CDR2 FQGNSA. In DNA form, the CDR3 reads TGTGCCAGCAGCTCCCAGACCGCAACTAATGAAAAACTGTTTTTT. Translating gives CASSSQTATNEKLFF.

Of note for this clone: This specimen includes other DNA sequences encoding the same CDR3. V usage is TRBV7-9 and J usage is TRBJ1-1, with D perhaps TRBD1 (6 bases). Germline loops: CDR1 SEHNR, CDR2 FQNEAQ (reference sequence). V lost 3 bases and J lost 5, with 7 bases in between. The CDR3 covers 12 residues. The chain's CDR3 is CASSFQGTEAFF. The CDR3, as DNA: TGTGCCAGCAGCTTTCAGGGGACTGAAGCTTTCTTT.

This clone was counted once. The V and J genes are TRBV19 and TRBJ1-5; 7 bases align to TRBD1. The CDR3 loop spans 18 amino acids. V trimming: 5 bases; J trimming: 0 bases; junction bases outside the gene matches: 13. Per germline, CDR1 LNHDA and CDR2 SQIVND (reference sequence). The CDR3 sequence: CASSGQSTGRYSNQPQHF. The CDR3 DNA reads as TGTGCCAGTAGTGGACAGTCGACAGGGCGATATAGCAATCAGCCCCAGCATTTT.

The CDR3 spells CASSSPGLSNQPQHF. The CDR3 DNA is TGTGCCAGCAGTTCCCCAGGGCTTAGCAATCAGCCCCAGCATTTT. The chain recombines TRBV6-6 with TRBJ1-5, with D possibly being TRBD1 (5 bases). The germline V gene encodes CDR1 MNHNY and CDR2 SVGAGI (reference sequence). V was trimmed by 4 bases and J by 0 bases, leaving 10 bases between them. This CDR3 comprises 15 residues.

This clone occurred once. This chain links TRBV7-3 with TRBJ2-3; weak D call: TRBD2 (6 bases). Trimming stripped 2 bases from V and 2 bases from J, with 11 bases between. The germline V gene encodes CDR1 SGHTA and CDR2 FQGTGA. The CDR3 has 15 residues. CDR3 in amino acids: CASSLAGTNTDTQYF. The CDR3 nucleotides are TGTGCCAGCAGCTTAGCGGGAACAAACACAGATACGCAGTATTTT.

The rearrangement joins TRBV5-5 to TRBJ1-2, with 9 nucleotides matching TRBD1. The ends lost 5 bases at V and 5 bases at J; junction bases unmatched: 7. Germline V gene sequence: CDR1 SGHKS, CDR2 YYEKEE (reference sequence). The CDR3 has 14 residues. The CDR3 here is CASSPGGTGYGYTF. The CDR3 region has the DNA TGTGCCAGCAGTCCCGGGGGGACAGGGTATGGCTACACCTTC.

The chain combines TRBV3-1 (or the pseudogene TRBV3-2) with TRBJ2-3; 12 nucleotides agree with TRBD2. The length of the CDR3 is 16 residues. The J segment lost 9 bases and the V segment lost 1 base, leaving 8 bases of the junction unmatched. Germline CDR1 and CDR2: LGHDT and YNNKEL (reference sequence). The chain's CDR3 is CASSQASLAGGGTQYF. The CDR3 bases are TGTGCCAGCAGCCAAGCATCACTAGCGGGGGGAGGGACGCAGTATTTT.

The chain recombines TRBV7-9 with TRBJ2-2; 7 nucleotides align to TRBD1. V was pared by 5 bases and J by 1 base, with 1 base of the junction left unmatched. Germline V gene lookup returns CDR1 SEHNR and CDR2 FQNEAQ (reference sequence). This CDR3 has 14 residues. The CDR3 reads CASSRDRNTGELFF. The CDR3 nucleotides are TGTGCCAGCAGCCGGGACAGGAACACCGGGGAGCTGTTTTTT.

V gene TRBV7-9 combines with J gene TRBJ2-7; D might be TRBD1 (5 bases). This CDR3 comprises 14 residues. CDR1 is SEHNR and CDR2 is FQNEAQ in the germline V gene (reference sequence). V lost 1 base to trimming and J lost 7 bases, with 14 bases between them. DNA for the CDR3: TGTGCCAGCAGCTTAGGTAGGGGCCCGGAGGAGCAGTACTTC. Protein: CASSLGRGPEEQYF. The full variable domain, in which reference TRBV7-9 and TRBJ2-7 provide the parts outside the CDR3, is DTGVSQNPRHKITKRGQNVTFRCDPISEHNRLYWYRQTLGQGPEFLTYFQNEAQLEKSRLLSDRFSAERPKGSFSTLEIQRTEQGDSAMYLCASSLGRGPEEQYFGPGTRLTVT.

V is TRBV28 and J is TRBJ1-1; D gene ambiguous. The CDR3 is 11 amino acids. The germline gives CDR1 MDHEN, CDR2 SYDVKM. The ends were cut back, 6 bases at V and 8 bases at J, with 10 bases in the middle. This chain's CDR3 is CASRQYSEAFF. In DNA, the CDR3 is TGTGCCAGCAGGCAATACTCCGAAGCTTTCTTT.

The genes are TRBV19 and TRBJ2-2; possible D gene TRBD2, 5 bases. The CDR3 has 15 residues. Trimming took off 7 bases at V and 0 bases at J, with 12 bases between the two ends. CDR1 is LNHDA and CDR2 is SQIVND in the germline V gene (reference sequence). The CDR3 bases are TGTGCCAGTACCCCTAGCAAGGCGAACACCGGGGAGCTGTTTTTT. It yields the protein CASTPSKANTGELFF.